The rows below give T cell receptor beta chains drawn from one sample of a study of cytomegalovirus exposure and HLA in healthy donors. Sequencing was performed with immunoSEQ multiplex PCR; in TCRdb, only in-frame clones are kept and a portion is missing. The table for this sample gives tens of thousands of clones. Sequencing input: PBMCs. These receptors originate from a female donor in good health and CMV-seropositive. The CDR3 runs from the conserved cysteine through the conserved F or W. The order of the fields is CDR3 length, D gene, J gene, V gene, CDR3 protein, CDR3 DNA. The D gene is left open where the match is weak.

>15|TRBD2|TRBJ2-3|TRBV9
CASSVSGRTTDTQYF
TGTGCCAGCAGCGTTAGCGGGAGAACTACAGATACGCAGTATTTT
>13|NA|TRBJ2-5|TRBV6-5
CASSWRDFETQYF
TGTGCCAGCAGTTGGCGGGACTTCGAGACCCAGTACTTC
>14|TRBD1|TRBJ2-7|TRBV4-1
CASSPQGKAYEQYF
TGCGCCAGCAGCCCACAGGGGAAGGCCTACGAGCAGTACTTC
>14|TRBD1|TRBJ2-5|TRBV5-4
CASSRQGAVETQYF
TGTGCCAGCAGCAGACAGGGGGCCGTGGAGACCCAGTACTTC
>13|NA|TRBJ2-2|TRBV5-1
CASSLAQAGELFF
TGCGCCAGCAGCTTGGCTCAGGCCGGGGAGCTGTTTTTT
>15|NA|TRBJ1-3|TRBV19
CASSIPWSTGNTIYF
TGTGCCAGTAGTATCCCCTGGAGTACGGGAAACACCATATATTTT
>15|TRBD2|TRBJ2-3|TRBV5-1
CASSLWAGVKDTQYF
TGCGCCAGCAGCCTATGGGCGGGAGTCAAAGATACGCAGTATTTT
>12|NA|TRBJ1-2|TRBV29-1
CSVAGSDYGYTF
TGCAGCGTTGCCGGGTCGGACTATGGCTACACCTTC
>16|TRBD1|TRBJ1-1|TRBV9
CASSALPGGRNTEAFF
TGTGCCAGCAGCGCACTCCCAGGGGGCCGGAACACTGAAGCTTTCTTT
>13|NA|TRBJ1-5|TRBV6-6
CASTQTGDQPQHF
TGTGCCAGCACCCAGACAGGCGATCAGCCCCAGCATTTT
>16|TRBD1|TRBJ2-3|TRBV11-2
CASSRDRGFGADTQYF
TGTGCCAGCAGCCGGGACAGGGGATTTGGAGCAGATACGCAGTATTTT
>15|TRBD1|TRBJ2-7|TRBV6-1
CASSEGTGGSYEQYF
TGTGCCAGCAGTGAAGGGACAGGGGGATCCTACGAGCAGTACTTC
>14|TRBD1|TRBJ2-7|TRBV18
CASSPKTGGYEQYF
TGTGCCAGCTCACCTAAGACAGGGGGCTACGAGCAGTACTTC
>15|TRBD1|TRBJ2-5|TRBV18
CASSPGQGAQETQYF
TGTGCCAGCTCACCGGGACAGGGGGCGCAAGAGACCCAGTACTTC
>14|TRBD1|TRBJ2-7|TRBV6-5
CASSPGQGIYEQYF
TGTGCCAGCAGTCCGGGACAGGGTATTTACGAGCAGTACTTC
>15|NA|TRBJ1-1|TRBV5-1
CASSLAGQSYTEAFF
TGCGCCAGCAGCTTGGCCGGACAGTCGTACACTGAAGCTTTCTTT
>14|NA|TRBJ1-2|TRBV6-5
CASSYSNPNYGYTF
TGTGCCAGCAGTTATAGCAACCCGAACTATGGCTACACCTTC
>15|TRBD1|TRBJ2-1|TRBV18
CASSPRQGAGNEQFF
TGTGCCAGCTCACCACGCCAGGGGGCGGGCAATGAGCAGTTCTTC
>13|NA|TRBJ1-5|TRBV6-6
CASSGGRNQPQHF
TGTGCCAGCAGTGGCGGGAGGAATCAGCCCCAGCATTTT
>15|NA|TRBJ2-3|TRBV19
CASSPLATATDTQYF
TGTGCCAGTAGCCCCCTAGCAACTGCCACAGATACGCAGTATTTT
>13|NA|TRBJ2-2|TRBV13
CASSLANTGELFF
TGTGCCAGCAGCTTAGCTAACACCGGGGAGCTGTTTTTT
>16|NA|TRBJ2-5|TRBV7-2
CASSGKSGTLQETQYF
TGTGCCAGCAGCGGAAAATCCGGGACACTCCAAGAGACCCAGTACTTC
>15|NA|TRBJ2-3|TRBV2
CASSRLVRSADTQYF
TGTGCCAGCAGCCGACTAGTGCGTAGCGCAGATACGCAGTATTTT
>15|NA|TRBJ2-5|TRBV25-1
CASSEYRGSQETQYF
TGTGCCAGCAGTGAATATAGGGGCAGCCAAGAGACCCAGTACTTC
>16|TRBD2|TRBJ2-3|TRBV9
CASSFISGTSSDTQYF
TGTGCCAGCAGCTTTATCTCCGGGACTAGTTCAGATACGCAGTATTTT
>15|NA|TRBJ2-2|TRBV5-1
CASSLITTTTGELFF
TGCGCCAGCAGCTTGATAACCACTACCACCGGGGAGCTGTTTTTT
>15|NA|TRBJ2-7|TRBV6-5
CASSYSVLGVYEQYF
TGTGCCAGCAGTTACTCGGTACTGGGAGTCTACGAGCAGTACTTC
>16|TRBD2|TRBJ2-3|TRBV7-3
CASSLGIAGGTDTQYF
TGTGCCAGCAGCTTAGGGATAGCGGGGGGGACAGATACGCAGTATTTT
>11|NA|TRBJ1-2|TRBV6-5
CASSSYYGYTF
TGTGCCAGCAGTTCTTACTATGGCTACACCTTC
>14|TRBD1|TRBJ2-7|TRBV2
CASSLRQGGYEQYF
TGTGCCAGCAGCCTTAGACAGGGTGGGTACGAGCAGTACTTC
>17|TRBD1|TRBJ1-1|TRBV5-1
CASSPRARQGQNTEAFF
TGCGCCAGCAGCCCCCGAGCCAGACAGGGCCAGAACACTGAAGCTTTCTTT
>14|TRBD1|TRBJ1-1|TRBV27
CASSGQVGSTEAFF
TGTGCCAGCAGTGGACAGGTAGGGAGCACTGAAGCTTTCTTT
>14|NA|TRBJ2-3|TRBV19
CASSIWQRLDTQYF
TGTGCCAGTAGTATATGGCAGAGGCTGGATACGCAGTATTTT
>16|NA|TRBJ1-1|TRBV15
CATSRDREGANTEAFF
TGTGCCACCAGCAGAGATAGAGAAGGGGCCAACACTGAAGCTTTCTTT
>15|NA|TRBJ1-5|TRBV7-2
CASSWKGDSNQPQHF
TGTGCCAGCAGCTGGAAGGGGGATAGCAATCAGCCCCAGCATTTT
>14|NA|TRBJ2-5|TRBV6-1
CASSEARGSETQYF
TGTGCCAGCAGTGAAGCACGGGGTTCCGAGACCCAGTACTTC
>16|TRBD1|TRBJ2-2|TRBV4-2
CASSQSQGANTGELFF
TGTGCCAGCAGCCAATCCCAGGGGGCGAACACCGGGGAGCTGTTTTTT
>16|TRBD2|TRBJ2-7|TRBV29-1
CSAVLAGGPLAYEQYF
TGCAGCGCCGTACTAGCGGGGGGACCCCTCGCCTACGAGCAGTACTTC
>15|TRBD1|TRBJ1-2|TRBV18
CASSPNPDRAVGYTF
TGTGCCAGCTCACCTAACCCGGACAGGGCAGTCGGCTACACCTTC
>15|NA|TRBJ2-2|TRBV11-3
CASSLRSRNTGELFF
TGTGCCAGCAGCTTAAGATCGCGGAACACCGGGGAGCTGTTTTTT
>14|NA|TRBJ1-2|TRBV18
CASSASRGNYGYTF
TGTGCCAGCTCAGCCTCCAGGGGTAACTATGGCTACACCTTC
>15|TRBD2|TRBJ2-7|TRBV5-1
CASSLEPGLAYEQYF
TGCGCCAGCAGCTTGGAGCCGGGACTAGCCTACGAGCAGTACTTC
>15|TRBD1|TRBJ1-2|TRBV5-4
CASSPGQGVGYGYTF
TGTGCCAGCAGCCCAGGGCAGGGGGTTGGCTATGGCTACACCTTC
>15|NA|TRBJ1-2|TRBV28
CASGDLTRAGYGYTF
TGTGCCAGCGGGGATTTGACTAGGGCCGGCTATGGCTACACCTTC